The rows below give T cell receptor beta chains drawn from one sample of a study of neurological immune-mediated disorders. From the 5' RACE reads, TCRdb called clonotypes with MiXCR, one entry per CDR3 protein. The sample includes roughly 50,000 distinct CDR3 sequences, roughly 17% of them seen just once. What was sequenced was PBMCs. These receptors all come from a man aged 55-75 years in good health. CDR3s include the opening cysteine and the closing phenylalanine or tryptophan. Rows give clone size only sometimes, using once, few, many, or a class for an expanded clone.

V gene	J gene	clone size	CDR3 protein
TRBV24-1	TRBJ2-1	many	CATSDFTSGRAQGEQFF
TRBV3-1	TRBJ2-5	-	CASSQDLGVPGF
TRBV7-9	TRBJ2-5	many	CASSFWETQYF
TRBV20-1	TRBJ2-1	many	CSARAVGGEQFF
TRBV29-1	TRBJ2-7	many	CSVDTNYEQYF
TRBV7-2	TRBJ2-1	many	CASSHPGLGQFF
TRBV6-1	TRBJ2-2	many	CASTGDSGYTGELFF
TRBV7-3	TRBJ1-6	many	CASSPNLGSPLHF
TRBV5-5	TRBJ2-7	medium-sized	CASSWTGTGFYEQYF
TRBV7-2	TRBJ2-1	-	CASSLGGQSYNEQFF
TRBV20-1	TRBJ1-1	many	CSASTQETEAFF
TRBV7-2	TRBJ2-3	many	CASSMSSGTLGGTDTQYF
TRBV2	TRBJ2-5	many	CASSEPGSETQYF
TRBV19	TRBJ2-7	many	CASSIEGQPLKQYF
TRBV7-2	TRBJ2-1	many	CASSRFAEQFF
TRBV5-6	TRBJ2-1	-	CASSFFGGRKFF
TRBV10-3	TRBJ2-7	many	CAISDGRVSYEQYF
TRBV4-1	TRBJ1-5	-	CASSRDTGGSNQPQHF
TRBV6-6	TRBJ2-7	many	CASRHRDTPYEQYF
TRBV5-1	TRBJ1-1	many	CASSFRSGGTEAFF
TRBV5-1	TRBJ2-1	few	CASSLRLASSYNEQFF
TRBV10-3	TRBJ2-7	many	CAISESGDRGRYEQYF
TRBV5-1	TRBJ2-5	many	CASSLTGQGKETQYF
TRBV5-1	TRBJ2-1	many	CASSLAVLSYNEQFF
TRBV5-6	TRBJ2-4	many	CASSRRGPSGRPNIQYF
TRBV5-1	TRBJ2-2	many	CASSLDGVASGTGELFF
TRBV12-3/TRBV12-4	TRBJ2-1	many	CASSLTSGSRYEQFF
TRBV7-6	TRBJ2-7	many	CASSLVAGESHEQYF
TRBV21-1	TRBJ1-2	many	CARWAYGYTF
TRBV20-1	TRBJ2-7	many	CSATGTGISYEQYF
TRBV7-3	TRBJ2-3	many	CASSPLTNTDTQYF